The 15 T cell receptor beta chains presented below share a single source sample, sequenced in a study of T cell responses to AZD1222 COVID-19 vaccine. Method: immunoSEQ multiplex PCR; TCRdb's copy keeps in-frame clones and lacks some. In the table there are about 130,000 clones, around 89% of which are singletons. Material: peripheral blood, obtained 28 days after the second AZD1222 dose. The origin of the receptors is an adult who received the AZD1222 COVID-19 vaccine.

The chain recombines TRBV7-9 with TRBJ1-2, with TRBD1 matching over 7 bases. The CDR3 spans 14 residues. CDR1 and CDR2 (germline): SEHNR, FQNEAQ (reference sequence). Trimming cost V 2 bases and J 4 bases; bases outside gene matches: 4. CDR3 in amino acids: CASSLTGQSYGYTF. The CDR3 DNA is TGTGCCAGCAGCTTAACGGGACAGTCCTATGGCTACACCTTC.

The chain has TRBV3-1 (or the pseudogene TRBV3-2) and TRBJ1-2; no clear D gene. Trimming removed 2 bases at V and 4 bases at J, with 8 bases between. The CDR3 has 13 residues. Germline lookup yields CDR1 LGHDT and CDR2 YNNKEL (reference sequence). The CDR3 reads CASSQQSLYGYTF. CDR3 nucleotide sequence: TGTGCCAGCAGCCAACAGAGCCTCTATGGCTACACCTTC.

The V gene is TRBV7-9, the J gene TRBJ1-4, with a possible D match to TRBD1 (5 bases). The V and J ends lost 3 bases and 4 bases respectively, with 12 bases between them. The germline gives CDR1 SEHNR, CDR2 FQNEAQ (reference sequence). This CDR3 has 15 amino acids. This chain's CDR3 is CASSFGTARNEKLFF. DNA of the CDR3: TGTGCCAGCAGCTTCGGGACGGCTCGTAATGAAAAACTGTTTTTT.

This clone was found once. The V and J genes are TRBV2 and TRBJ1-3; D is unresolved. V was trimmed by 8 bases and J by 4 bases, leaving 15 bases between them. The CDR3 runs 14 residues. The V gene's germline CDR1 is SNHLY and CDR2 FYNNEI. The CDR3 here is CASLGLPRGNTIYF. CDR3 in DNA: TGTGCCAGCCTAGGGTTACCGCGCGGAAACACCATATATTTT. The full variable domain, in which reference TRBV2 and TRBJ1-3 provide the parts outside the CDR3, is EPEVTQTPSHQVTQMGQEVILRCVPISNHLYFYWYRQILGQKVEFLVSFYNNEISEKSEIFDDQFSVERPDGSNFTLKIRSTKLEDSAMYFCASLGLPRGNTIYFGEGSWLTVV.

Comments on this clone: One junction end does not reproduce the germline sequence, and a read error may be involved. The V call is TRBV6-2 or TRBV6-3, the J call TRBJ2-6; weak D call: TRBD2 (6 bases). The CDR3 is 19 residues long. Germline-derived CDR1 and CDR2 are MNHEY and SVGEGT. The CDR3 is CASSDSVGWGLSGANVLTF. The CDR3 bases are TGTGCCAGCAGTGACTCTGTAGGGTGGGGACTCTCTGGGGCCAACGTCCTGACTTTC.

This clone has just a few counts. The chain uses TRBV25-1 and TRBJ1-2; D is unclear. The CDR3 totals 13 residues. Germline V gives CDR1 MGHDK, CDR2 SYGVNS. V lost 5 bases to trimming and J lost 5 bases, with 12 bases between them. This CDR3 is CASSLFGMYGYTF. DNA of the CDR3: TGTGCCAGCAGTCTATTCGGGATGTATGGCTACACCTTC.

The rearrangement links TRBV19 to TRBJ1-5, with a weak D call TRBD1 (6 bases). V dropped 3 bases and J dropped 8 bases, with 11 bases sitting between them. Germline V lookup: CDR1 LNHDA, CDR2 SQIVND (reference sequence). CDR3 length: 13 residues. This chain's CDR3 is CASSIGGREPQHF. The DNA of the CDR3 is TGTGCCAGTAGTATCGGGGGGCGGGAGCCCCAGCATTTT.

V usage is TRBV29-1 and J usage is TRBJ2-3, with D uncertain. CDR1 and CDR2 (germline): SQVTM, ANQGSEA. The CDR3 is 10 amino acids. V was trimmed by 5 bases and J by 6 bases, leaving 6 bases between them. Written as DNA, the CDR3 is TGCAGCGTTAAATCGGATACGCAGTATTTT. This gives the protein CSVKSDTQYF.

The chain links TRBV18 to TRBJ1-2; maybe TRBD1 (5 bases). V was shortened by 4 bases and J by 5 bases, with 8 bases between the two germline ends. Germline V gene data show CDR1 as KGHSH and CDR2 as LQKENI. The CDR3 consists of 12 residues. CDR3 sequence (DNA): TGTGCCAGCTCACGGGACGATTATGGCTACACCTTC. Its protein is CASSRDDYGYTF.

This chain links TRBV20-1 with TRBJ1-2; D unclear. The CDR3 is made up of 11 amino acids. V lost 3 bases, J lost 2 bases, and 4 bases lay in between. Germline V lookup: CDR1 DFQATT, CDR2 SNEGSKA (reference sequence). CDR3 region: CSARSNYGYTF. For the CDR3, the DNA is TGCAGTGCTAGGTCCAACTATGGCTACACCTTC.

This chain connects TRBV5-1 to TRBJ1-1; 9 bases line up with TRBD1. CDR3 length equals 15 residues. Germline assignment: CDR1 SGHRS and CDR2 YFSETQ. Unmatched junction bases numbered 8, after V lost 4 bases and J lost 4 bases. CDR3 nucleotide sequence: TGCGCCAGCAGCCCACTGGGACAGGGTGCCACTGAAGCTTTCTTT. It specifies CASSPLGQGATEAFF.

As regards this clone: The sample contains more than one DNA sequence encoding this CDR3. The V and J genes are TRBV11-2 and TRBJ2-7; 7 bases are shared with TRBD1. CDR3 length equals 12 residues. Trimming took 4 bases from V and 6 from J; bases not matched to a gene: 3. Germline CDR1 and CDR2: SGHAT and FQNNGV. The CDR3 DNA reads as TGTGCCAGCAGCTCGAGGACAGGCGAGCAGTACTTC. The encoded protein is CASSSRTGEQYF.

The chain is built from TRBV2 and TRBJ1-1; TRBD1 matches 12 bases. Germline V gives CDR1 SNHLY, CDR2 FYNNEI. Trimming at V came to 8 bases and at J to 3 bases, leaving 10 bases not matched to a gene. The CDR3 length is 16 residues. CDR3 sequence reads: CASRMGTGGRDTEAFF. The CDR3 coding sequence is TGTGCCAGCCGAATGGGGACAGGGGGCAGGGACACTGAAGCTTTCTTT.

The rearrangement links TRBV12-5 to TRBJ1-3; D gene uncertain. V was trimmed by 0 bases and J by 2 bases, leaving 2 bases between them. There are 13 residues in the CDR3. Germline values: CDR1 LGHNT, CDR2 FRNRAP. CDR3 in amino acids: CASGLVTGNTIYF. The CDR3, as DNA: TGTGCTAGTGGTTTGGTAACTGGAAACACCATATATTTT.

The chain links TRBV2 to TRBJ1-2; unclear D gene. The CDR3 length is 14 residues. V dropped 5 bases and J dropped 4 bases, with 14 bases sitting between them. CDR1 SNHLY and CDR2 FYNNEI come from the germline V gene. The CDR3 loop reads CASSSQEVSYGYTF. In DNA form, the CDR3 reads TGTGCCAGCAGTTCACAAGAGGTTAGCTATGGCTACACCTTC.